The subject of this entry is one TCR beta chain. This CDR3 is also generated by other DNA sequences in the sample. Sequenced by immunoSEQ multiplex PCR; TCRdb stores in-frame clones only, minus some. The sample has about 230,000 clones; 83% are singletons. Germline V CDR1 and CDR2: MNHEY, SMNVEV (reference sequence). V gave up 2 bases and J gave up 4 bases, with 2 bases separating them. The CDR3 extends over 12 amino acids. The data are from a study of blood T cell repertoires in COVID-19. The specimen sequenced was peripheral blood. The sequence derives from a woman between 50 and 59 years old with acute or convalescent COVID-19. The J gene is TRBJ2-2, the V gene TRBV27; D not resolved. The CDR3 loop is CASSLRTGELFF. DNA for the CDR3: TGTGCCAGCAGTTTACGCACCGGGGAGCTGTTTTTT.